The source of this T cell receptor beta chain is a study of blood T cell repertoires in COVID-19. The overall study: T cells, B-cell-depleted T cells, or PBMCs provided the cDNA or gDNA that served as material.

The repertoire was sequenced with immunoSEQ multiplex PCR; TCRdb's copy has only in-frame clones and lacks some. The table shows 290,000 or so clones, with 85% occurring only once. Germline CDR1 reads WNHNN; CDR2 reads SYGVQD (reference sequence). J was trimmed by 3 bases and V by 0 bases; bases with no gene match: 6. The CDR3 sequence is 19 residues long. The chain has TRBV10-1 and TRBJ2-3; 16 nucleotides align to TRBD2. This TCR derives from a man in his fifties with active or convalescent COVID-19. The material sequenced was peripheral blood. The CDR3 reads CASSESGLAGGRRTDTQYF. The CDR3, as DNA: TGCGCCAGCAGTGAGTCGGGACTAGCGGGAGGGCGGCGGACAGATACGCAGTATTTT.